This T cell receptor (beta chain) was documented in a study of T cell repertoires in cytomegalovirus infection (dated by TCRdb to about 2019). At the level of the whole study: The HLA type of each donor mattered for the analysis, because public TCR beta signatures pointed to carriage of CMV infection along with the matching HLA type. What the work shows at the level of the full study, not this receptor alone: Cumulative frequency of public TCR beta family members discriminated carriers of CMV infection plus the relevant HLA type in this cohort and an independent approximately 350-donor cohort. The ex vivo response was dominated by HLA-C-restricted CMV-specific TCR beta clonotypes, which also provided the single most frequent clonotype in two of eight donors.

The sequencing machine was an Illumina HiSeq 1500. TCRdb redid the processing of the public reads, applying fastp at Q25 and MiXCR, and retained in-frame beta chains. All rows with the same CDR3 protein become a single entry with the most common DNA and genes. For this sample there are 500,000 to 600,000 distinct CDR3 sequences; more than 15% appear just once. The top ten clonotypes cover roughly a quarter of the sample. V gives up 1 base and J gives up 15 bases, and the segment between their germline ends measures 13 bases. From the cysteine through the phenylalanine, the CDR3 covers 12 amino acids. The retained sequence is limited to the CDR3, 36 bases, with the frame set at the first base. On this clonotype: It has no known antigen specificity. No quality values exist for individual bases; no much larger clone is one base distant.

In this chain, TRBV12-3 or TRBV12-4 is recombined with TRBJ1-5; perhaps TRBD1 is the D gene, with 5 bases matching. Sequenced input: CD8+ T cells from PBMCs. This clonotype originated in a human donor in good health (CMV status not recorded). Some clones in this sample may be carry-over from other donors' samples. CDR3 region: CASSLGGTGPHF. The DNA reads as follows: TGTGCCAGCAGTTTAGGGGGGACCGGGCCGCATTTT.